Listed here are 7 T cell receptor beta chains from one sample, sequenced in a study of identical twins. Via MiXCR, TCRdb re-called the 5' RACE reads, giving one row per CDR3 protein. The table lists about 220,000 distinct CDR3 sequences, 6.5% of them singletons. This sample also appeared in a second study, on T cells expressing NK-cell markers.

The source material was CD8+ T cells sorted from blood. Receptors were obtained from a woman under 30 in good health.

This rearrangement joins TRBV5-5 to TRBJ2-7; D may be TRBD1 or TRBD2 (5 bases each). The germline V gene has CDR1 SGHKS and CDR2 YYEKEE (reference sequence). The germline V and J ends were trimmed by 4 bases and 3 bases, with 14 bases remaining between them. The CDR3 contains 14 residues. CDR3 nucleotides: TGTGCCAGCAGCCCTCGGGGCCTCTACTACGAGCAGTACTTC. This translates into CASSPRGLYYEQYF. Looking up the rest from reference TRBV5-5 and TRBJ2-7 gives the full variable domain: DAGVTQSPTHLIKTRGQQVTLRCSPISGHKSVSWYQQVLGQGPQFIFQYYEKEERGRGNFPDRFSARQFPNYSSELNVNALLLGDSALYLCASSPRGLYYEQYFGPGTRLTVT.

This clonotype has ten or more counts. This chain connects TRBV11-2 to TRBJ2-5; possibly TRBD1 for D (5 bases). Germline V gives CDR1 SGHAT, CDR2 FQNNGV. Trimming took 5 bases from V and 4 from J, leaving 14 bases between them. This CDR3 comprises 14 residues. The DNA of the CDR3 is TGTGCCAGCAGCCCCGGATCAGGGCTAGAGACCCAGTACTTC. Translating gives CASSPGSGLETQYF.

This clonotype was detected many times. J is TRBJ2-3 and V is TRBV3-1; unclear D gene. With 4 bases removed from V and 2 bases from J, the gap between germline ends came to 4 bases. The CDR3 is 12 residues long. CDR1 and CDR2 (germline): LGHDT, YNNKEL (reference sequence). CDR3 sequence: CASSRDTDTQYF. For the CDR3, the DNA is TGTGCCAGCAGCCGTGACACAGATACGCAGTATTTT.

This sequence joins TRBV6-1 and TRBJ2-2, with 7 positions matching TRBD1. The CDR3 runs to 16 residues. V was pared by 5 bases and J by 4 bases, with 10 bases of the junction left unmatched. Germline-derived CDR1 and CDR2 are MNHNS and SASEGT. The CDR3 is CASSPLGQTLTGELFF. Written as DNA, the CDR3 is TGTGCCAGCAGTCCCCTGGGACAGACACTCACCGGGGAGCTGTTTTTT.

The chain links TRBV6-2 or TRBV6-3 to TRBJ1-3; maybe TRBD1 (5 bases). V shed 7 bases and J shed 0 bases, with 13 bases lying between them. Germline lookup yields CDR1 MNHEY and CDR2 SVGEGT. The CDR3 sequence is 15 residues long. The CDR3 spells CASTIQGLSGNTIYF. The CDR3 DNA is TGTGCCAGCACGATCCAGGGACTCTCTGGAAACACCATATATTTT.

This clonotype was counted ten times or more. This chain's CDR3 is CASTEGQPAEAFF. DNA for the CDR3: TGTGCCAGCACCGAGGGGCAGCCTGCCGAAGCTTTCTTT. This chain connects TRBV12-3 or TRBV12-4 to TRBJ1-1; D possibly corresponds to TRBD1 (5 bases). This CDR3 has 13 amino acids. V lost 7 bases and J 8 bases, leaving 17 bases between the germline ends.

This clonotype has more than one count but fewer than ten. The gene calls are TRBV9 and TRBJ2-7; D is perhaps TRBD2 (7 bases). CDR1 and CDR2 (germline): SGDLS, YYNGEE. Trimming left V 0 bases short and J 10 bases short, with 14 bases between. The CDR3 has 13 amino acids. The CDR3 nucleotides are TGTGCCAGCAGCGTAGTGGGGGCGGGAGACCAGTACTTC. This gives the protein CASSVVGAGDQYF.